This T cell receptor beta chain was profiled in a study of blood T cell repertoires in COVID-19. Study information: Some COVID-19 samples were acute and others convalescent; all came from the United States, Italy and Spain. PBMCs, B-cell-depleted T cells, or T cells provided the cDNA or gDNA that made up the material.

The V gene's germline CDR1 is SGHNT and CDR2 YYREEE (reference sequence). Trimming left V 7 bases short and J 4 bases short, with 8 bases between. The CDR3 runs 12 residues. Original data processing: Amplifying reference gene primers gave estimates of nucleated cell counts. The assay was immunoSEQ multiplex PCR, and TCRdb's table has in-frame clones only and misses some. That table gives V, J and clone size, and the DNA gave D and trimming. The table includes tens of thousands of clones, roughly 80% detected once. This receptor was identified in a man of 80 years or more with active or convalescent COVID-19. This chain joins TRBV5-4 and TRBJ2-2; no definite D call. Source material: peripheral blood. CDR3 protein: CASRPGTGELFF. CDR3 bases: TGTGCCAGCCGGCCGGGCACCGGGGAGCTGTTTTTT.